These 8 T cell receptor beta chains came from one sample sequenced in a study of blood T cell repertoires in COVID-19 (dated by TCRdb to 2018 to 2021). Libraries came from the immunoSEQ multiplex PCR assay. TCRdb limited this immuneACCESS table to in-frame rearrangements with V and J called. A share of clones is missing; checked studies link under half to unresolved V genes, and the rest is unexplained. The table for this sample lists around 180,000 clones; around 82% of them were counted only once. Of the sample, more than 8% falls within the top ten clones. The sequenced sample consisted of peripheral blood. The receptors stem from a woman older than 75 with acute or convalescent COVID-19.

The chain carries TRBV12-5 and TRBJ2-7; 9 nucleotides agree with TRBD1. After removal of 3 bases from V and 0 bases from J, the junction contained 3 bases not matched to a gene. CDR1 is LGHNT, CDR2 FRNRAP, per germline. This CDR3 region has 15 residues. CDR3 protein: CASGFGQGSSYEQYF. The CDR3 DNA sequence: TGTGCTAGTGGTTTCGGACAGGGGAGCTCCTACGAGCAGTACTTC.

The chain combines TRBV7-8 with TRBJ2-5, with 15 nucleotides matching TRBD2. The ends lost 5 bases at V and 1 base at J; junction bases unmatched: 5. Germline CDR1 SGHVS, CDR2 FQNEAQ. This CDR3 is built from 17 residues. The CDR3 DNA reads TGTGCCAGCAGCACAAAGGGACTAGCGGGGGGCCAAGAGACCCAGTACTTC. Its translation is CASSTKGLAGGQETQYF.

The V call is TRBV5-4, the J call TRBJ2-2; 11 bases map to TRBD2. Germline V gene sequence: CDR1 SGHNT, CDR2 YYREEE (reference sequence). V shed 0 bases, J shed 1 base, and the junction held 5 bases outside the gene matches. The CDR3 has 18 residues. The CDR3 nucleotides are TGTGCCAGCAGCTTGGGTTCTAGCGGGGGGAGGAACACCGGGGAGCTGTTTTTT. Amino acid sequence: CASSLGSSGGRNTGELFF.

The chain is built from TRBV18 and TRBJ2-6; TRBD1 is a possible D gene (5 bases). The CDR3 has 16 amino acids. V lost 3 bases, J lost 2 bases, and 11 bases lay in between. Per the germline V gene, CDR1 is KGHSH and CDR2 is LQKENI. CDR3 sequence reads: CASSPDRLTGANVLTF. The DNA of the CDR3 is TGTGCCAGCTCACCCGACAGATTGACTGGGGCCAACGTCCTGACTTTC.

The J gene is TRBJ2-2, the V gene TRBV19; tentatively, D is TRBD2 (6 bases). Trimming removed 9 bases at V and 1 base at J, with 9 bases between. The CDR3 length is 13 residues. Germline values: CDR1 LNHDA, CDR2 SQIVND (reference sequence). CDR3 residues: CASYSGNTGELFF. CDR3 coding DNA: TGTGCCAGCTATAGCGGGAACACCGGGGAGCTGTTTTTT.

CDR3 residues: CASSPGGLNTEAFF. Here the CDR3 DNA reads TGTGCCAGCAGCCCCGGAGGGCTTAACACTGAAGCTTTCTTT. The chain has TRBV9 and TRBJ1-1, with D unclear. Germline assignment: CDR1 SGDLS and CDR2 YYNGEE. Trimming shortened V by 4 bases and J by 2 bases, and 12 bases separated the two germline ends. The CDR3 consists of 14 residues.

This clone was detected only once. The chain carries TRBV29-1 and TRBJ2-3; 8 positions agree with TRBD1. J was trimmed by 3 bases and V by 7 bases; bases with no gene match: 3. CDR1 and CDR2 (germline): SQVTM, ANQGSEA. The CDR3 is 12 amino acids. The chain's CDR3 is CSAGGMTDTQYF. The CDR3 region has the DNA TGCAGCGCAGGGGGCATGACAGATACGCAGTATTTT.

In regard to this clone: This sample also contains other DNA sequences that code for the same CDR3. CDR3 coding DNA: TGTGCCAGCAGCCAGGGAGCTTACACCGGGGAGCTGTTTTTT. The encoded protein is CASSQGAYTGELFF. The rearrangement joins TRBV3-1 (or the pseudogene TRBV3-2) to TRBJ2-2, with D possibly TRBD2 on 5 matching bases. Trimming took 3 bases from V and 3 from J, leaving 8 bases between them. Germline assignment: CDR1 LGHDT and CDR2 YNNKEL (reference sequence). CDR3 length equals 14 residues.